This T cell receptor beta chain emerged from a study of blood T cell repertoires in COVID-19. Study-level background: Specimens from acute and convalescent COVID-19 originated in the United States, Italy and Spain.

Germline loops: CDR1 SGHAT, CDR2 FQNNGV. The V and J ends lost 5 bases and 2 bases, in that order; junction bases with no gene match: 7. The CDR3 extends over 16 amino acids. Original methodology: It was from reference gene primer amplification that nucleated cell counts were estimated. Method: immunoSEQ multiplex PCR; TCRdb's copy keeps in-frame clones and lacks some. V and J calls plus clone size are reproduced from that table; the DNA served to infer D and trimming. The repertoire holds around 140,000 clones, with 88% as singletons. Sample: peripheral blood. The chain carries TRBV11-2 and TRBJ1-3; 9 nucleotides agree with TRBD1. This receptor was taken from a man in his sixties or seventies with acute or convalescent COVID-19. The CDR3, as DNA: TGTGCCAGCAGCCCCTGGACAGGGGTGGCTGGAAACACCATATATTTT. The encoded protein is CASSPWTGVAGNTIYF.